This paragraph reports one T cell receptor beta chain. Its specificity is not known. The sample originates from a study of CD8+ T cells in alopecia areata. Across the study: Treatment of the treated patients consisted of oral tofacitinib, 5 to 10 mg twice daily. Patients given treatment had severity scored by the percentage of scalp area affected.

Reverse transcription of extracted RNA yielded cDNA, which provided the sequencing template. Data came from immunoSEQ multiplex PCR; TCRdb stores just in-frame clones and leaves some out. The table shows 150,000 to 200,000 clones, with around three fifths occurring only once. J was trimmed by 5 bases and V by 3 bases; bases with no gene match: 10. Germline CDR1 is SGHRS and CDR2 is YFSETQ. The CDR3 is made up of 16 amino acids. The treatment was: oral pan-JAK inhibitor, 5-10 mg twice daily. Regarding the study as a whole: Clarity of TCR sharing across patients fell short of that in mice, possibly HLA-related. Among the cells sequenced in scalp samples are also the resident alphabeta T cells of normal skin.

The TCR comes from a human donor with alopecia areata. The chain is built from TRBV5-1 and TRBJ2-3; 9 positions match TRBD2. The specimen comprised CD4+ T cells sorted from blood, sampled at week 24, from a patient treated with tofacitinib. The CDR3 protein is CASSSPAGGGVDTQYF. The CDR3 DNA sequence: TGCGCCAGCAGCTCCCCAGCGGGGGGCGGAGTAGATACGCAGTATTTT.